Below, 10 T cell receptor beta chains from the same sample are listed, as sequenced in a study of early T cells in non-severe SARS-CoV-2 infection. TCRdb analysed the 5' RACE reads with MiXCR anew, one entry per CDR3 protein. This sample has about 33,000 distinct CDR3 sequences; 5.5% to 7% occur once, and the top ten carry about 4%. Source material: whole blood. The source of these receptors is an adult who was a healthcare worker with PCR-confirmed SARS-CoV-2 infection or an uninfected control (not recorded which).

V and J are TRBV20-1 and TRBJ2-3; a possible D gene is TRBD2 (5 bases). The CDR3 is 15 amino acids. V was shortened by 1 base and J by 0 bases, with 11 bases between the two germline ends. Germline V gives CDR1 DFQATT, CDR2 SNEGSKA (reference sequence). The CDR3 region is CSARGLADSTDTQYF. The CDR3 DNA reads as TGCAGTGCTAGAGGGCTAGCTGATAGCACAGATACGCAGTATTTT.

This clonotype was detected ten times or more. J is TRBJ2-3 and V is TRBV7-3; D gene uncertain. Germline values: CDR1 SGHTA, CDR2 FQGTGA. The germline V and J ends were trimmed by 5 bases and 4 bases, with 10 bases remaining between them. The CDR3 has 13 amino acids. In DNA, the CDR3 is TGTGCCAGCAGCCAGCCGCCGGCAGATACGCAGTATTTT. This sequence encodes CASSQPPADTQYF.

In its sample, this clonotype was seen many times. The V and J genes are TRBV18 and TRBJ2-7; D unresolved. The CDR3 spans 13 residues. Germline V CDR1 and CDR2: KGHSH, LQKENI. Trimming took off 1 base at V and 5 bases at J, with 9 bases between the two ends. This CDR3 is CASSPQEVHEQYF. CDR3 DNA: TGTGCCAGCTCACCACAGGAAGTCCACGAGCAGTACTTC.

This clonotype is termed medium-sized. The chain uses TRBV12-3 or TRBV12-4 and TRBJ1-5; D not resolved. The V end lost 5 bases, the J end lost 0 bases, and 5 bases lay between the germline ends. CDR3 length equals 13 residues. The CDR3 spells CASSLNSNQPQHF. DNA for the CDR3: TGTGCCAGCAGTCTCAATAGCAATCAGCCCCAGCATTTT.

This clonotype was recorded at least ten times. The V gene is TRBV20-1, the J gene TRBJ2-1, with TRBD2 matching over 7 bases. The J segment lost 0 bases and the V segment lost 3 bases, leaving 5 bases of the junction unmatched. The CDR3 runs 15 residues. Germline loops: CDR1 DFQATT, CDR2 SNEGSKA (reference sequence). The CDR3 reads CSARPGGSSYNEQFF. In DNA form, the CDR3 reads TGCAGTGCTAGGCCCGGGGGGAGCTCCTACAATGAGCAGTTCTTC.

This clonotype was seen at least ten times. This chain connects TRBV6-1 to TRBJ1-5; unclear D gene. The CDR3 spans 10 residues. Germline assignment: CDR1 MNHNS and CDR2 SASEGT. Trimming left V 5 bases short and J 6 bases short, with 2 bases between. In DNA, the CDR3 is TGTGCCAGCAGTAGTCAGCCCCAGCATTTT. Amino acids: CASSSQPQHF.

Notes on this clonotype: The germline gene is not matched at one end of the junction; a read error may be the cause. The V gene is TRBV29-1, the J gene TRBJ1-1, with no clear D. Germline V CDR1 and CDR2: SQVTM, ANQGSEA. The CDR3 runs 13 residues. This CDR3 is CSENPDPDTEAFF. The CDR3 coding sequence is TGCAGCGAAAACCCGGACCCCGACACCGAAGCTTTCTTT.

V and J are TRBV20-1 and TRBJ1-1; maybe TRBD1 (5 bases). The CDR3 sequence is 13 residues long. Germline V gene sequence: CDR1 DFQATT, CDR2 SNEGSKA (reference sequence). The V and J ends lost 4 bases and 0 bases respectively, with 9 bases between them. Here the CDR3 reads CSAKDMMNTEAFF. The CDR3 nucleotides are TGCAGTGCTAAGGACATGATGAACACTGAAGCTTTCTTT.

This clonotype was seen many times. The chain joins TRBV28 to TRBJ2-3, with 13 bases identical to TRBD2. Trimming removed 2 bases from V and 4 bases from J; junction bases left unmatched: 3. Germline V gene data show CDR1 as MDHEN and CDR2 as SYDVKM. This CDR3 has 16 residues. The chain's CDR3 is CASSLEGLAGADTQYF. CDR3 sequence (DNA): TGTGCCAGCAGTTTAGAAGGACTAGCGGGAGCAGATACGCAGTATTTT.

This clonotype was detected ten times or more. The DNA for the CDR3 is TGCAGCGTTGAGAAAGTGTCACACCAAGAGACCCAGTACTTC. It is translated as CSVEKVSHQETQYF. The chain employs TRBV29-1 and TRBJ2-5; no clear D gene. The CDR3 contains 14 residues. Germline V gene lookup returns CDR1 SQVTM and CDR2 ANQGSEA. Between the trimmed V and J ends, which lost 3 bases and 0 bases, there was a span of 11 bases. Combining the CDR3 with reference TRBV29-1 and TRBJ2-5 gives the whole variable domain SAVISQKPSRDICQRGTSLTIQCQVDSQVTMMFWYRQQPGQSLTLIATANQGSEATYESGFVIDKFPISRPNLTFSTLTVSNMSPEDSSIYLCSVEKVSHQETQYFGPGTRLLVL.